This TCR beta chain is drawn from a study of blood T cell repertoires in COVID-19. Study-level information: Researchers got acute and convalescent COVID-19 samples from the United States, Italy and Spain.

There are 15 residues in the CDR3. Trimming removed 4 bases from V and 2 bases from J, with 13 bases in between. Germline CDR1 and CDR2: SGHNT and YYREEE (reference sequence). In the authors' methods: Using reference gene primer amplification, nucleated cell counts were estimated. Assay: immunoSEQ multiplex PCR; the TCRdb copy retains only in-frame clones and omits some. V, J and clone size are those of that table, while D and trimming were read from the DNA. Of under 450,000 clones listed, about 88% are singletons. The clonotype was recovered from a woman younger than 45 who had recovered from COVID-19. Sequencing input: PBMCs or T cells enriched from blood (not recorded which). The chain couples TRBV5-4 to TRBJ1-3, with D tentatively TRBD1 (6 bases). CDR3 loop: CASSPVTGAGNTIYF. CDR3 sequence (DNA): TGTGCCAGCAGCCCAGTGACAGGTGCTGGAAACACCATATATTTT.